This TCR beta chain stems from a study of beta chain features in type 1 diabetes (dated by TCRdb to the late 2010s). Study-wide context: Mean age, gender distribution, total cell number and subset yield did not differ between patients and healthy donors. Regulatory and stem cell-like memory subsets were isolated from only 8 patients and roughly eight healthy donors, whereas naive and central memory subsets came from all 28 donors. Across all samples, approximately 98,000,000 sorted cells were examined, and cell number per subset correlated strongly with RNA yield. In the study, recently diagnosed type 1 diabetes patients and matched healthy donors were compared on the TCRB repertoires of their sorted circulating CD4+ T cell subsets. Overall study outcomes, separate from this receptor: A moderate but significant shortening of TCRB CDR3 length was observed in type 1 diabetes patients in all four CD4+ subsets. At VDJ recombination sites, patients with type 1 diabetes made fewer insertions and deleted more nucleotides, a pattern implying thymic rearrangement abnormalities. Because small numbers of individuals were included in the HLA sub-analyses, any influence of HLA type on TCRB rearrangement was left unresolved. Because cDNA rather than genomic DNA was sequenced, highly expressing activated cells could have been over-represented, although no difference in activation and CD3 levels was found between groups. PCR might favor shorter templates, but patient and control samples were amplified and corrected together, so any skew would affect both groups equally. Naive, central memory and regulatory TCRB repertoires appeared to be more alike among patients than among healthy donors.

Each donor gave one peripheral blood draw, averaging around 0.11 L, which was collected into heparinised tubes. A BD FACSAria II and a panel including CD45RO, CCR7, CD25, CD127, CD95 and CD27 were used to sort naive, central memory, regulatory and stem cell-like memory CD4+ T cells. Every sorted population had a purity above 95%. PBMCs were isolated right away by Lymphoprep density gradient centrifugation and were stained directly, without culture. Samples were stained and sorted in pairs, with one healthy donor and one patient per experiment, so that batch effects were minimized. The CDR3 covers 14 residues, taking in both the cysteine and the phenylalanine. Only the CDR3 DNA is retained, 42 bases long and in frame from the first base. The trim is 4 bases for V and 5 bases for J, with a gap of 15 bases between the germline ends. The germline V gene encodes CDR1 SGHNT and CDR2 YYREEE (reference sequence).

Comments on this clone: Its antigen is still unknown. No much larger clonotype is one base removed from it; base qualities were not supplied. This same CDR3 is encoded by further DNA sequences in the sample.

The High Capacity cDNA Reverse Transcription Kit was used to reverse transcribe all of the isolated RNA, meaning that expressed TCRB transcripts were what got sequenced. Deep immunoSEQ sequencing was performed on naive, central memory and regulatory T cell samples, with an average of approximately 3.9 million total reads per sample. Sorted cells were lysed in RLT buffer, and RNA was extracted using DNase-treated RNeasy Micro or Mini kits according to cell number. To prevent cross-contamination, every cell subset was processed on its own, while patient and healthy donor samples were processed together. TCRB sequences were amplified from cDNA with the immunoSEQ multiplex PCR, producing 87-bp fragments spanning the CDR3 region. Sequencing of the amplicons was done on the Illumina HiSeq platform. As for the authors' bioinformatics: PCR bias was computationally corrected using synthetic template baselines, reads within Hamming distance 2 were collapsed, and singletons that could not be merged were discarded. By aligning reads against IMGT, V, D and J genes, CDR3 length, and insertions or deletions at six rearrangement sites were assigned. Within each subset, clonotype counts were normalized to sorted cell number, after which true diversity and Gini coefficients were computed with the tcR R package. The overlap coefficient, calculated on TCRB nucleotide sequences, was used to quantify repertoire sharing. Out-of-frame TCRB sequences from naive cells were analyzed to stand in for the pre-selection repertoire. TCRdb stores this immuneACCESS table with in-frame sequences only. Part of the clones is absent; in the studies checked, under half of the shortfall reflects unresolved V genes, and no reason is known for the rest. Clone size and V and J calls were adopted from that table, with D and trimming inferred from the DNA. The sample table contains 900,000 or so clones; only one count was recorded for roughly 15% of them. The ten largest clones capture 0.02% to 0.03% of the sample.

The TCR comes from a woman aged 18-30 years in good health. Sequencing input: naive CD4+ T cells from blood. In the paper's terms, the cell subset or site label means: true naive CD4+ T cells. The chain links TRBV5-4 with TRBJ2-5; the D gene is possibly TRBD2, with 6 bases matching. The CDR3 is CASSPGGVQETQYF. The nucleotide sequence reads as follows: TGTGCCAGCAGCCCCGGAGGGGTTCAGGAGACCCAGTACTTC.